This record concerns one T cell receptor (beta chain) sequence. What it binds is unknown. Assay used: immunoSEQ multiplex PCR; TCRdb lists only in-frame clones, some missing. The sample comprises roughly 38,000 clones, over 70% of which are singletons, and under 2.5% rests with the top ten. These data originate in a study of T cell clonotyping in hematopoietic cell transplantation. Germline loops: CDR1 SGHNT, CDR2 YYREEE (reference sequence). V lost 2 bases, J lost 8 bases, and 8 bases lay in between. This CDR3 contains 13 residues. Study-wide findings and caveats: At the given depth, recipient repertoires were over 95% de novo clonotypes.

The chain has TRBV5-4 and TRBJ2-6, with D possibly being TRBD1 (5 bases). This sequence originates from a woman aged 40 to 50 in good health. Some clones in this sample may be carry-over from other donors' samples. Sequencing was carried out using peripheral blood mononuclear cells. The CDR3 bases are TGTGCCAGCAGCTTCGACAGAACCAACGTCCTGACTTTC. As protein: CASSFDRTNVLTF.